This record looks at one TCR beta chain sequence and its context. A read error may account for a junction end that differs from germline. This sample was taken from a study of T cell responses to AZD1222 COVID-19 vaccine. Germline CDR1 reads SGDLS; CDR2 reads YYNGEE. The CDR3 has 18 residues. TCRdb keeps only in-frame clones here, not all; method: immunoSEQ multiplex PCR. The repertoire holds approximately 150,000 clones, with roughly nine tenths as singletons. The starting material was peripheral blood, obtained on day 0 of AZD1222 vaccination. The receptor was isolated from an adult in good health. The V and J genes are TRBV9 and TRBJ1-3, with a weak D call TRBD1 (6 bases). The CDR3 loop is CASSVGGGSDLSGSTIYF. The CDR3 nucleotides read TGTGCCAGCAGCGTAGGAGGGGGTTCAGACCTCTCTGGAAGCACCATATATTTT. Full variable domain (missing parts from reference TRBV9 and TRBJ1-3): DSGVTQTPKHLITATGQRVTLRCSPRSGDLSVYWYQQSLDQGLQFLIQYYNGEERAKGNILERFSAQQFPDLHSELNLSSLELGDSALYFCASSVGGGSDLSGSTIYFGEGSWLTVV.